These T cell receptor beta chains were read from a single sample in a study of OX40 agonist ivuxolimab in advanced cancers. Using immunoSEQ multiplex PCR, the repertoire was profiled, and TCRdb retains in-frame clones only, with some absent. The data show about 81,000 clones, with roughly 91% seen just once and roughly 0.44% held by the top ten. The material was CD4+ or CD8+ T cells sorted from blood, obtained in a trial of the OX40 agonist ivuxolimab. The receptors stem from an adult with an advanced solid tumor such as melanoma, head and neck, liver or kidney cancer. CDR3s include the opening cysteine and the closing phenylalanine or tryptophan. A D gene is named only where the DNA matches it firmly. Size is stated for part of the rows, as once, few or many counts, or as a class when the clone is expanded.

V gene	J gene	D gene	clone size	CDR3 DNA	CDR3 protein
TRBV19	TRBJ1-4	TRBD1	once	TGTGCCAGTGGCTTCCCGGGACAGGGTTCTGAAAAACTGTTTTTT	CASGFPGQGSEKLFF
TRBV7-9	TRBJ2-7	-	once	TGTGCCAGCAGTGCCTCCGTAACTGGCGAGCAGTACTTC	CASSASVTGEQYF
TRBV7-3	TRBJ2-5	-	-	TGTGCCAGCAGCTTGTTTATCCAAGAGACCCAGTACTTC	CASSLFIQETQYF
TRBV5-3	TRBJ1-2	-	-	TGTGCCAGCAGCTCTTCCAGGGGTTCTAACTATGGCTACACCTTC	CASSSSRGSNYGYTF
TRBV7-6	TRBJ1-5	-	-	TGTGCCAGCAGCAAAGGGGGGACTAATCAGCCCCAGCATTTT	CASSKGGTNQPQHF
TRBV7-2	TRBJ2-1	-	-	TGTGCCAGCAGCCCGACCAGAGGGACCTACAATGAGCAGTTCTTC	CASSPTRGTYNEQFF
TRBV7-9	TRBJ2-7	TRBD1	-	TGTGCCAGCAGCTTAGGAACAGGGGGGCAGGGCGAGCAGTACTTC	CASSLGTGGQGEQYF
TRBV14	TRBJ2-2	-	-	TGTGCCAGCAGCCAAGTACCAGGGTCGAGCGGGGAGCTGTTTTTT	CASSQVPGSSGELFF
TRBV10-2	TRBJ2-5	TRBD2	-	TGCGCCAGCAGTCCGGTGGGGACTAGTGGGGGGGCCGGAGAGACCCAGTACTTC	CASSPVGTSGGAGETQYF
TRBV5-1	TRBJ2-1	-	-	TGCGCCAGCACCCCGCTGGGGTTAGGGGAGCAGTTCTTC	CASTPLGLGEQFF
TRBV19	TRBJ1-2	-	-	TGTGCCACAAGGGGGTGGGTCGACTATGGCTACACCTTC	CATRGWVDYGYTF
TRBV18	TRBJ2-1	-	-	TGTGCCAGCTCACCCCAGACGTCCAATGAGCAGTTCTTC	CASSPQTSNEQFF
TRBV28	TRBJ1-2	-	-	TGTGCCAGCACCGGATCCGGGGCTCCGGGGACCTTC	CASTGSGAPGTF
TRBV4-3	TRBJ2-2	-	-	TGCGCCAGCAGCCAAGAGGCTATAACCGGGGAGCTGTTTTTT	CASSQEAITGELFF
TRBV20-1	TRBJ1-1	-	-	TGCAGTGCTCCCCGACAGCGGGAAGCTTTCTTT	CSAPRQREAFF
TRBV29-1	TRBJ2-5	TRBD1	-	TGCAGCGTTAGCCTGGGGACAGGCCTAGAAGAGACCCAGTACTTC	CSVSLGTGLEETQYF
TRBV6-6	TRBJ2-7	-	once	TGTGCCAGCAGTGCCCTGGACAGCATCTACGAGCAGTACTTC	CASSALDSIYEQYF
TRBV6-1	TRBJ2-1	TRBD2	-	TGTGCCAGCAGTGGGGGAGGGCGGCGTGAGCAGTTCTTC	CASSGGGRREQFF
TRBV5-4	TRBJ2-2	-	medium-sized	TGTGCCAGCAGCCCGCTGGGGTCGAACACCGGGGAGCTGTTTTTT	CASSPLGSNTGELFF
TRBV18	TRBJ2-7	-	-	TGTGCCAGCTCACCGGGACCCCAGGACGCCGAGCAGTACTTC	CASSPGPQDAEQYF
TRBV7-2	TRBJ2-1	-	-	TGTGCCAGCAGCTTCCCGGGAACCTACAATGAGCAGTTCTTC	CASSFPGTYNEQFF
TRBV7-9	TRBJ1-1	-	-	TGTGCCAGCAGCCCGGGGATGAACACTGAAGCTTTCTTT	CASSPGMNTEAFF
TRBV19	TRBJ2-7	TRBD2	-	TGTGCCAGTAAGAAGGCGGGACGGGGGGGTTCTTACGAGCAGTACTTC	CASKKAGRGGSYEQYF
TRBV6-1	TRBJ1-2	-	-	TGTGCCAGCGATAACTATGGCTACACCTTC	CASDNYGYTF
TRBV6-1	TRBJ2-7	-	-	TGTGCCAGCAGGGAGGGTGGAACCTACGAGCAGTACTTC	CASREGGTYEQYF
TRBV5-4	TRBJ2-2	-	-	TGTGCCAGCAGCCGGCCAGGGGCGTTTTACACCGGGGAGCTGTTTTTT	CASSRPGAFYTGELFF
TRBV11-2	TRBJ2-3	-	-	TGTGCCAGCAGCTTAGCGGGGGCTAGCACAGATACGCAGTATTTT	CASSLAGASTDTQYF
TRBV4-2	TRBJ2-1	TRBD2	-	TGTGCCAGCAGCCAAATCAAGCGGGGGGGCGAAGTATATGAGCAGTTCTTC	CASSQIKRGGEVYEQFF
TRBV10-3	TRBJ1-1	-	-	TGTGCCATCAGTGACCCCAGGGTGAGGACTGAAGCTTTCTTT	CAISDPRVRTEAFF
TRBV5-1	TRBJ2-2	-	-	TGCGCCAGCAGCTTGGAAGGAATTGCCGGGGAGCTGTTTTTT	CASSLEGIAGELFF
TRBV6-1	TRBJ2-5	-	-	TGTGCCAGCAGTGGACTCGGGACCCAAGAGACCCAGTACTTC	CASSGLGTQETQYF
TRBV29-1	TRBJ2-5	-	-	TGCAGCGCTGGGGCGACGGACCAAGAGACCCAGTACTTC	CSAGATDQETQYF
TRBV23-1	TRBJ2-3	-	-	TGCGCCAGCAGTCAGGGCGCAGATACGCAGTATTTT	CASSQGADTQYF
TRBV6-5	TRBJ1-1	-	-	TGTGCCAGCAGTTACACCAACCATATAATGAACACTGAAGCTTTCTTT	CASSYTNHIMNTEAFF
TRBV7-8	TRBJ2-3	-	-	TGTGCCAGCAGCCGACTAGTGGGGGGTCCCACTAGCACAGATACGCAGTATTTT	CASSRLVGGPTSTDTQYF
TRBV13	TRBJ1-1	-	-	TGTGCCAGCGGCCTCGGGGTTCTCGACACTGAAGCTTTCTTT	CASGLGVLDTEAFF
TRBV28	TRBJ1-6	-	once	TGTGCCAGCAGTCCGCGTCTCGATTCACCCCTCCACTTT	CASSPRLDSPLHF
TRBV18	TRBJ2-7	-	-	TGTGCCAGCTCACCGACCTCTGGGGCGCTCGAGCAGTACTTC	CASSPTSGALEQYF
TRBV19	TRBJ1-4	-	-	TGTGCCAGTCGGTATTGGGATGAAAAACTGTTTTTT	CASRYWDEKLFF
TRBV5-1	TRBJ2-5	TRBD1	-	TGCGCCAGCAGCTTGGAAGGGTCAGGGGGGACCCAGTACTTC	CASSLEGSGGTQYF
TRBV11-3	TRBJ1-1	TRBD1	-	TGTGCCAGCAGCCCTGGACAGGGGGCGGACACTGAAGCTTTCTTT	CASSPGQGADTEAFF
TRBV5-6	TRBJ2-3	-	-	TGTGCCAGCAGCCCGTGGGACAGCACAGATACGCAGTATTTT	CASSPWDSTDTQYF
TRBV6-5	TRBJ1-3	-	-	TGTGCCAGCAGCTCCCGGACCAACTCTGGAAACACCATATATTTT	CASSSRTNSGNTIYF
TRBV6-1	TRBJ2-7	-	-	TGTGCCAGCAGGGGGCCCCCGGCCTACGAGCAGTACTTC	CASRGPPAYEQYF
TRBV2	TRBJ2-7	-	-	TGTGCCAGCAGTGACCCCCGTTTTCGCGGGGCGCAGTACTTC	CASSDPRFRGAQYF
TRBV7-9	TRBJ2-5	TRBD2	-	TGTGCCAGCAGCTTAGGAGGGACTAGCGGGCAAGAGACCCAGTACTTC	CASSLGGTSGQETQYF
TRBV5-8	TRBJ1-3	-	-	TGTGCCAGCAGTTTTGCCCGAAACACCATATATTTT	CASSFARNTIYF
TRBV27	TRBJ2-1	-	-	TGTGCCAGCAGTTTCGGGGATGAGCAGTTCTTC	CASSFGDEQFF
TRBV6-5	TRBJ1-1	TRBD1	-	TGTGCCAGCAGCTCGAGGACAGGGAACACTGAAGCTTTCTTT	CASSSRTGNTEAFF
TRBV6-5	TRBJ1-1	-	-	TGTGCCAGCAGAGGACAGTCGAACACTGAAGCTTTCTTT	CASRGQSNTEAFF
TRBV18	TRBJ1-1	-	-	TGTGCCAGCTCACCACGGTGGACGGAGAACACTGAAGCTTTCTTT	CASSPRWTENTEAFF
TRBV6-5	TRBJ2-7	-	-	TGTGCCAGCAGCCTATTAGGCGAGCAGTACTTC	CASSLLGEQYF
TRBV27	TRBJ1-2	TRBD1	-	TGTGCCAGCAGTCGTGGACAGGTGGGATATGGCTACACCTTC	CASSRGQVGYGYTF
TRBV18	TRBJ1-4	-	-	TGTGCCAGCTCATCAGAGGAAGCAACTAATGAAAAACTGTTTTTT	CASSSEEATNEKLFF
TRBV6-1	TRBJ1-3	TRBD1	-	TGTGCCAGCCAACAGGGGGCTTATGGAAACACCATATATTTT	CASQQGAYGNTIYF
TRBV11-3	TRBJ1-1	-	-	TGTGCCAGCAGCTCCGAGCAGGGAAGCACTGAAGCTTTCTTT	CASSSEQGSTEAFF